Here is one TCR beta chain with its context. Its antigen has not been determined. Base-call qualities are not available, and no considerably larger clone is one nucleotide away. The sample belongs to a study of cytomegalovirus exposure and HLA in healthy donors (dated by TCRdb to 2016 to 2017). For context, the study as a whole: According to an earlier analysis of around 600 of the donors, 150 million to 200 million T cells yielded roughly 110 million unique TCR beta sequences and about 300 Gb of sequence data. Approximately 300 gigabases of sequencing data and approximately 93 million unique TCR sequences were included in an early release covering several hundred HLA-typed donors. Among the approximately 430 genotyped donors, 81% belonged to the genetic ancestry cluster associated with self-reported Caucasian donors. The study aimed to test whether signatures of past pathogen exposure could be identified by cataloging public T cell receptors. The study used immunosequencing to profile the T cell repertoires of approximately 690 subjects and linked those repertoires to cytomegalovirus serostatus. In addition to the first cohort of approximately 670 subjects, a separate validation cohort of 100 to 150 different subjects was used. To predict cytomegalovirus infection status, the study brought together high-throughput TCR immunosequencing, statistical association of individual TCRs with disease status, and machine learning. A later analysis re-analyzed previously published TCR beta repertoires from 660 or so donors and added high-resolution HLA genotyping to study TCR occurrence patterns. The later analysis used no new phenotypic data to find candidate immune exposures, relying instead on TCR beta sequences and their occurrence across donors. An earlier analysis of approximately 500 of the donors applied high-throughput TCR beta sequencing to assess whether each TCR beta V gene segment acted as functional or pseudogenic. Donor age, sex, ethnicity and CMV serostatus were collected together with the repertoire data. Genome-wide SNP genotypes for about 55% of the roughly 670 donors were used in a later genetic analysis, which treated that subset as a discovery cohort. Every repertoire in the discovery cohort had been generated on one and the same sequencing platform. Class I and class II HLA loci were covered by the typing at four-digit resolution. Typing coverage varied by locus: roughly 620-640 donors for A, B, C, DRB1 and DQB1; roughly 500 for DQA1; nearly 610 for DPA1; about 450 for DPB1. A handful of DR-DQ haplotypes were treated as single units for association and clustering because of strong linkage in the cohort. On average, around 200,000 unique TCR beta nucleotide sequences were sequenced per donor among fewer than 500 genotyped donors of the cohort, with about 19% of those sequences being non-productive.

Beyond this particular receptor, the publication reports: The cohort was sequenced for TCR beta chains only, and without alpha or paired-chain data the features that could be detected were limited. In a later analysis, 15,000 to 20,000 TCR beta sequences were associated with specific HLA alleles at a false discovery rate of 0.05. A further reported finding was that TCR beta sequences accurately predicted the HLA-A and HLA-B alleles for most subjects in the first cohort. The earlier analysis of about 600 of the donors excluded roughly 17 rarely observed V segments, including chromosome 9 orphons, because counts were too low. The study gave a list of roughly 150 TCR beta chains associated with cytomegalovirus. A later analysis found that most CMV-associated TCR beta chains appeared HLA-restricted, with HLA associations seemingly driven largely by CMV exposure. The sequencing pipeline was judged likely to have produced a cluster of highly shared sequence variants as a technical artifact. A later analysis found that HLA-associated TCR beta chains were more clonally expanded and had lower generation probabilities than equally common non-associated chains. It was suggested by the authors that the approach could potentially be generalized to other disease states and immunological phenotypes. In vitro tests confirmed that three of the cytomegalovirus-associated TCR beta chains recognize cytomegalovirus antigens. Compared with the 666-donor mean, donors in an Asian-associated ancestry cluster had fewer N-insertions in productive TCRs, according to a later genetic analysis. A later analysis reported that several top co-occurrence clusters appeared linked to parvovirus B19, influenza, CMV and Epstein-Barr virus. Correlated functional status among segregating V segments might reflect linkage disequilibrium, but an unknown experimental factor could not be ruled out. An earlier analysis of approximately 530 of the donors showed that most TCR beta V segments appeared in productive rearrangements either about 90% or about 30% of the time, which broadly matched IMGT annotations. Assigning TCR associations to individual alleles was difficult when HLA alleles, especially DR and DQ, strongly co-occurred. According to a later analysis, TCR association rates differed among HLA loci, with DRB1 alleles showing the most associated TCRs and HLA-C alleles showing the fewest. Immune exposure information for the cohort was limited to CMV serostatus. Because HLA typing was unavailable for some donors at each locus, only the typed subset was used in association tests. In both the original and validation cohorts, the classifier was reported to diagnose cytomegalovirus status with high specificity and sensitivity. Sequencing depth was assumed to be roughly uniform across donors in the presence/absence analyses, though that assumption may not hold. In a later genetic analysis, a missense DCLRE1C variant was associated with V-gene and J-gene trimming of TCR beta chains, and the association was replicated in an independent cohort. While some public TCRs were present in many individuals, most TCR sequences turned up only very rarely across donors.

Receptor amplification or capture employed the immunoSEQ multiplex PCR assay. For the multiplex PCR, a mixture combining 60 forward primers for TCR Vbeta segments and 13 reverse primers for TCR Jbeta segments was used. The CDR3 region of rearranged TCR beta genes was amplified from genomic DNA with a multiplex PCR assay. On the Illumina HiSeq System, the amplified TCR beta libraries were sequenced as 87-base-pair reads. As for how the authors treated the data: A later analysis counted approximately 76 million unique TCR beta chains across the 640 or so repertoires, and 9.5 million to 11 million of these chains were shared by at least two donors. Raw reads were error-corrected and collapsed into unique sequences by a nearest-neighbor algorithm in which closely related sequences were merged to remove PCR and sequencing errors. To assign V, D and J gene segments, CDR3 sequences were aligned to IMGT reference sequences. For a sequence to be retained, a match of at least six nucleotides was required to both a V gene segment and a J gene segment. Rearrangements were classified as productive when the CDR3 lacked stop codons and remained in frame with V and J, and all other rearrangements were classified as non-productive. Following IMGT convention, CDR3 was defined as the stretch from the second conserved V-encoded cysteine up to the conserved J-encoded phenylalanine. The earlier analysis of roughly 590 of the donors excluded sequences that lacked an unambiguous match to a single V gene segment. An earlier analysis of a few hundred of the donors classified V segments as functional when productive rearrangements were above 56.7% and as segregating when the standard deviation between donors was above 5%. A statistical classification framework was developed to diagnose cytomegalovirus status using the catalog of TCR beta chain sequences. V and J gene assignment, in a later analysis, came from comparing TCR nucleotide sequences with IMGT/GENE-DB human TR gene sequences. Using the TCRdist pipeline, a later analysis assigned CDR3 sequences along with most-parsimonious VDJ recombination scenarios. In a later analysis, each TCR beta chain was defined by its CDR3 amino acid sequence together with its V-gene family, and reads lacking a unique V-gene family were excluded. To address suspected cross-contamination and a sequencing artifact, a later analysis removed 592 highly shared, low-generation-probability nucleotide sequences. In a later analysis, a clonal expansion index was calculated for each public chain from normalized within-repertoire ranks of inferred template counts. In a later analysis, generation probabilities were computed with a VDJ recombination model fitted to out-of-frame rearrangements, and the resulting probabilities were checked against IGoR. In a later analysis, hypergeometric tests were used to score TCR-TCR, TCR-HLA and TCR-CMV co-occurrence, with a repertoire-size bias correction applied to TCR pairs. In a later analysis, false discovery rates were estimated by permuting HLA or CMV assignments 20 times. In a later analysis, co-occurring TCRs were grouped using DBSCAN, with TCRdist sequence similarity added in when clustering inside HLA-allele-positive subsets. Co-occurrence clustering excluded repertoires with fewer than 30,000 or more than 120,000 public chains, plus five with anomalous nucleotide sharing. TCRdb mirrors the immuneACCESS table, restricted to in-frame sequences. Some clones are absent from its copies; in checked studies, under half trace to an unresolved V gene, and the reason for the others is unknown. V and J calls and clone size follow that table, whereas D and trimming were derived from the DNA. The sample records roughly 120,000 clones, approximately 80% of which are singletons. Together, the top ten hold around 3.9% of the sample.

In total, roughly 670 healthy bone marrow donors made up the cohort. At the time of sampling, all cohort members were nominally healthy, though unrecorded immune exposures were likely present. The donor tested CMV seronegative, placing the donor among the 350 or so seronegative members of the cohort. Every donor gave a peripheral blood sample, and the peripheral blood mononuclear cells from that sample were used for TCR beta sequencing. The Qiagen DNeasy Blood Extraction Kit was used to extract genomic DNA from the blood cell samples. The specimen sequenced was PBMCs. This sequence was found in a man aged 35 to 55 in good health and CMV-seronegative.

The DNA sequence follows: TGTGCTAGTGGTTTAGTTAGTGGCGGGTACTCCTACGAGCAGTACTTC. Translated, this is CASGLVSGGYSYEQYF. Rearrangement joined TRBV12-5 to TRBJ2-7; the D region possibly corresponds to TRBD2 (5 bases align). Reading the germline V gene gives CDR1 LGHNT and CDR2 FRNRAP. A distance of 15 bases separates the germline ends of V and J, which lose 3 bases and 0 bases respectively. The CDR3 numbers 16 residues from cysteine through phenylalanine. The sequence is cut down to CDR3 DNA, 48 bases in frame from base 1.